This T cell receptor (beta chain) is from a study of blood T cell repertoires in COVID-19. About the research overall: Samples representing acute and convalescent COVID-19 were sourced from the United States, Italy and Spain. Nucleic acid was either cDNA or gDNA, and it came from T cells, B-cell-depleted T cells, or PBMCs.

Germline V gene lookup returns CDR1 KGHDR and CDR2 SFDVKD. CDR3 length: 12 amino acids. The V gene end was trimmed by 4 bases and the J gene end by 8 bases; junction bases not matched to a gene: 2. Study processing details: Amplification from reference gene primers served as the basis for estimated nucleated cell counts. Repertoires were generated with immunoSEQ multiplex PCR, while TCRdb's copy carries only in-frame clones and drops some. Clone size and V and J calls were adopted from that table, with D and trimming inferred from the DNA. The sample has around 190,000 clones, 70% to 90% seen once; the top ten hold about 4.5%.

The sample was peripheral blood. The chain couples TRBV24-1 to TRBJ1-2, with 8 bases matching TRBD1. The origin of this receptor is a human donor in a cohort sampled during active COVID-19. CDR3 nucleotides: TGTGCCACCAGTGAGGACAGGGTCGGCTACACCTTC. It translates to CATSEDRVGYTF.